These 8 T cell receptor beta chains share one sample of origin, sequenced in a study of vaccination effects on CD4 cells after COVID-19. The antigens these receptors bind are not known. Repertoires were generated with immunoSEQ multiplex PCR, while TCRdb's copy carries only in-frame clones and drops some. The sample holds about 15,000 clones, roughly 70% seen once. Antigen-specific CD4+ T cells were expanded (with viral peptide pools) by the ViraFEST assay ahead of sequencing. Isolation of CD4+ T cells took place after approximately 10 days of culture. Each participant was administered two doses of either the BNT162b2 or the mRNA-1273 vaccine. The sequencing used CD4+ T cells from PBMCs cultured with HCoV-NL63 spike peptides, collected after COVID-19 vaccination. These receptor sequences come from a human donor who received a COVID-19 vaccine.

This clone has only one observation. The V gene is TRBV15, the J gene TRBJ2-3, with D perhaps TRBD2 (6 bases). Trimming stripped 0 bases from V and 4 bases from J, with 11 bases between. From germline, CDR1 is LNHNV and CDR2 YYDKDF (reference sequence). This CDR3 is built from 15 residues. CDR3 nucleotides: TGTGCCACCAGCAGAGATGGGGGACTGTCAGATACGCAGTATTTT. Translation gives CATSRDGGLSDTQYF. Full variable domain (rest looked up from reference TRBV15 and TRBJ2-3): DAMVIQNPRYQVTQFGKPVTLSCSQTLNHNVMYWYQQKSSQAPKLLFHYYDKDFNNEADTPDNFQSRRPNTSFCFLDIRSPGLGDTAMYLCATSRDGGLSDTQYFGPGTRLTVL.

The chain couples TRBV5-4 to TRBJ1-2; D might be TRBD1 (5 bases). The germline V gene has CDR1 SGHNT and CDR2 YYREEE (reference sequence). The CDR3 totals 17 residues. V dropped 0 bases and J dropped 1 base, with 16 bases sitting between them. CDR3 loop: CASSLGGAISINYGYTF. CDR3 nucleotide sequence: TGTGCCAGCAGCTTGGGAGGGGCAATTTCCATTAACTATGGCTACACCTTC.

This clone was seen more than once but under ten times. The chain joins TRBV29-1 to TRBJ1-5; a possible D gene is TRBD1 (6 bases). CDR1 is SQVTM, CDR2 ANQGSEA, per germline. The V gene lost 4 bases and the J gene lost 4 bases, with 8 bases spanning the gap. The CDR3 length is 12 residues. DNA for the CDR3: TGCAGCGTTGCGGGGGCGAATCAGCCCCAGCATTTT. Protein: CSVAGANQPQHF.

The CDR3: CASSYGRLNGELFF. In DNA form, the CDR3 reads TGTGCCAGCAGTTACGGGCGGCTCAACGGGGAGCTGTTTTTT. The chain combines TRBV6-2 or TRBV6-3 with TRBJ2-2; D is unresolved. The CDR3 spans 14 residues. Trimming left V 2 bases short and J 7 bases short, with 11 bases between. The germline V gene has CDR1 MNHEY and CDR2 SVGEGT.

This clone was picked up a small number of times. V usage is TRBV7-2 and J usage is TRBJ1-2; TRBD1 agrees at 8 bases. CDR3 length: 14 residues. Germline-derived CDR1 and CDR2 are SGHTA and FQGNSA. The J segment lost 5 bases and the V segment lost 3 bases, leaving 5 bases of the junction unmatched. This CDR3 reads CASSLDREGYGYTF. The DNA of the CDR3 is TGTGCCAGCAGCTTGGACAGGGAGGGGTATGGCTACACCTTC.

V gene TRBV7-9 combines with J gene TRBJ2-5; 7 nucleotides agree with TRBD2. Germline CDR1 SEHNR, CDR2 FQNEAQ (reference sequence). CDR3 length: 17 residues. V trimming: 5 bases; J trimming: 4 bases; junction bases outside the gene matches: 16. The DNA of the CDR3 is TGTGCCAGCAGCGTCTGGACGGGCGGGAGAGGACGAGAGACCCAGTACTTC. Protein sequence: CASSVWTGGRGRETQYF.

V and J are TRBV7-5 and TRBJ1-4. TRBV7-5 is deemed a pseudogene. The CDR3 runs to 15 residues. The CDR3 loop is CARSLFRGGDEKLFF. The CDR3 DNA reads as TGTGCCAGAAGCTTATTCAGGGGGGGGGATGAAAAACTGTTTTTT.

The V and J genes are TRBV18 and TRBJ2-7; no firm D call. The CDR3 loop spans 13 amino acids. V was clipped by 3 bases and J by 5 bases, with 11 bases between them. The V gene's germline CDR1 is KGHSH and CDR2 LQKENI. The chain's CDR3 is CASSPRSGDEQYF. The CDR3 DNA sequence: TGTGCCAGCTCACCTAGGAGTGGGGACGAGCAGTACTTC.